Shown below are 30 T cell receptor beta chains from a single sample sequenced in a study of blood T cells in healthy people across ages. The authors ran a second PCR of 7 to 11 cycles using a sample-barcoded 5' primer and a J-beta primer mix. One entry per CDR3 protein results from TCRdb running MiXCR on the 5' RACE reads. The data show 1.5 million or so distinct CDR3 sequences, approximately 38% seen once. The material sequenced was blood. Receptors were obtained from a young woman in good health.

This clonotype was observed a handful of times. As DNA, the CDR3 is TGTGCCAGCAGTTACTTGGACGGTTACACAGATACGCAGTATTTT. Translated: CASSYLDGYTDTQYF. The chain uses TRBV6-2 or TRBV6-3 and TRBJ2-3; the D is unclear. Trimming cost V 1 base and J 2 bases, with 10 bases left between them. Germline V gene data show CDR1 as MNHEY and CDR2 as SVGEGT. The length of the CDR3 is 15 residues.

This chain uses TRBV27 with TRBJ2-5; D is uncertain. Germline CDR1 reads MNHEY; CDR2 reads SMNVEV (reference sequence). The CDR3 has 20 residues. Trimming removed 0 bases at V and 0 bases at J, with 23 bases between. The CDR3 DNA is TGTGCCAGCAGTTTATCGGGAAAAGGTTCGGCGGCTAAGTACCAAGAGACCCAGTACTTC. Translated, it gives CASSLSGKGSAAKYQETQYF.

The chain uses TRBV24-1 and TRBJ1-2; D uncertain. V shed 1 base and J shed 6 bases, with 11 bases lying between them. CDR3 size: 14 residues. CDR1 KGHDR and CDR2 SFDVKD come from the germline V gene. The CDR3 is CATSDFLGIDGYTF. In DNA form, the CDR3 reads TGTGCCACCAGTGATTTTTTGGGGATCGATGGCTACACCTTC.

The V gene is TRBV5-1, the J gene TRBJ2-3; 9 bases match TRBD1. The CDR3 length is 15 residues. The germline gives CDR1 SGHRS, CDR2 YFSETQ. V was pared by 4 bases and J by 3 bases, with 6 bases of the junction left unmatched. The CDR3 region has the DNA TGCGCCAGCAGCGAGGACAGGGGAAAAACAGATACGCAGTATTTT. Its translation is CASSEDRGKTDTQYF.

This clonotype turned up a few times. The gene calls are TRBV7-9 and TRBJ1-6; TRBD1 matches 7 bases. There are 15 residues in the CDR3. J was trimmed by 6 bases and V by 5 bases; bases with no gene match: 7. From germline, CDR1 is SEHNR and CDR2 FQNEAQ (reference sequence). The CDR3 nucleotides read TGTGCCAGCAGCCCCGGGGGACAGACTAATTCACCCCTCCACTTT. Encoded protein: CASSPGGQTNSPLHF.

The chain is built from TRBV27 and TRBJ1-2; possible D gene TRBD1, 5 bases. Trimming stripped 3 bases from V and 5 bases from J, with 10 bases between. The CDR3 sequence is 13 residues long. Germline CDR1 MNHEY, CDR2 SMNVEV (reference sequence). The CDR3, as DNA: TGTGCCAGCAGTTTGTTCGGGACTTATGGCTACACCTTC. Translation gives CASSLFGTYGYTF.

CDR3 bases: TGTGCCACCAGTACTAGCGGTCCCTACAATGAGCAGTTCTTC. The encoded protein is CATSTSGPYNEQFF. The chain combines TRBV24-1 with TRBJ2-1; the match to TRBD2 covers 8 bases. The CDR3 spans 14 residues. J was trimmed by 2 bases and V by 6 bases; bases with no gene match: 2. Germline V CDR1 and CDR2: KGHDR, SFDVKD.

The count of this clonotype is one. CDR3: CASSHVNIQYF. DNA for the CDR3: TGCGCCAGCAGCCATGTTAACATTCAGTACTTC. The chain joins TRBV4-1 to TRBJ2-4; no clear D gene. Germline lookup yields CDR1 MGHRA and CDR2 YSYEKL. V lost 3 bases and J lost 7, with 4 bases in between. The CDR3 is 11 amino acids.

This clonotype was seen a handful of times. The genes are TRBV20-1 and TRBJ2-3; D remains unclear. Germline V CDR1 and CDR2: DFQATT, SNEGSKA (reference sequence). The CDR3 totals 13 residues. The V end was cut by 8 bases, the J end by 6 bases, with 18 bases between. The CDR3 sequence: CSPETGSADTQYF. The CDR3 bases are TGCAGTCCCGAAACCGGCAGTGCGGATACGCAGTATTTT.

This clonotype was observed a handful of times. The chain recombines TRBV12-3 or TRBV12-4 with TRBJ2-3; 10 bases match TRBD2. This CDR3 is 14 amino acids long. Unmatched junction bases numbered 8, after V lost 6 bases and J lost 8 bases. In DNA form, the CDR3 reads TGTGCCAGCAGCCTCTCTAGCGGGGGCCCTACGCAGTATTTT. Its translation: CASSLSSGGPTQYF.

CDR3 in amino acids: CASPFRGQGYEQFF. Written as DNA, the CDR3 is TGTGCCAGCCCTTTCCGGGGACAGGGGTATGAGCAGTTCTTC. V gene TRBV2 combines with J gene TRBJ2-1; 10 bases fit TRBD1. Trimming took 8 bases from V and 8 from J; bases not matched to a gene: 9. The germline V gene encodes CDR1 SNHLY and CDR2 FYNNEI. CDR3 size: 14 residues.

In this sample, this clonotype turned up a few times. This chain joins TRBV27 and TRBJ2-3, with 7 bases fitting TRBD1. The CDR3 extends over 15 amino acids. Germline V CDR1 and CDR2: MNHEY, SMNVEV (reference sequence). With 6 bases clipped from V and 0 bases from J, the junction kept 6 bases outside the gene matches. The CDR3 DNA reads TGTGCCAGCAGGGCGACAGGGCGAAGCACAGATACGCAGTATTTT. Amino acid sequence: CASRATGRSTDTQYF.

This clonotype was detected only once. The V call is TRBV12-3 or TRBV12-4, the J call TRBJ2-7, with D maybe TRBD2 (5 bases). The V end was cut by 7 bases, the J end by 5 bases, with 21 bases between. This CDR3 comprises 15 residues. The CDR3 here is CASTLGRTPFHEQYF. The CDR3 DNA is TGTGCCAGCACCCTAGGGAGAACCCCTTTCCACGAGCAGTACTTC.

The CDR3 protein is CASSPYRSGGTEAFF. In DNA form, the CDR3 reads TGTGCCAGCAGCCCCTACCGATCGGGGGGGACTGAAGCTTTCTTT. This rearrangement joins TRBV9 to TRBJ1-1, with D perhaps TRBD1 (5 bases). Germline V gene data show CDR1 as SGDLS and CDR2 as YYNGEE. V lost 4 bases and J 5 bases, leaving 18 bases between the germline ends. The CDR3 is 15 residues long.

This clonotype was seen only a few times. The J gene is TRBJ1-4, the V gene TRBV11-2, with 9 bases matching TRBD1. The CDR3 is 16 amino acids. From germline, CDR1 is SGHAT and CDR2 FQNNGV. J was trimmed by 8 bases and V by 4 bases; bases with no gene match: 11. The CDR3 DNA follows: TGTGCCAGCAGCTCAACCACCGGGACAGGGTCCGAAAAACTGTTTTTT. It codes for CASSSTTGTGSEKLFF.

The V call is TRBV2, the J call TRBJ2-6, with D perhaps TRBD1 (6 bases). Germline V gene lookup returns CDR1 SNHLY and CDR2 FYNNEI. The CDR3 covers 15 residues. The germline V and J ends were trimmed by 8 bases and 0 bases, with 11 bases remaining between them. DNA of the CDR3: TGTGCCAGCGGGACACCCAGCTCTGGGGCCAACGTCCTGACTTTC. Translation gives CASGTPSSGANVLTF.

This clonotype has more than one count but fewer than ten. The chain's CDR3 is CSASPGMNHEQYF. Written as DNA, the CDR3 is TGCAGTGCTAGTCCAGGGATGAATCACGAGCAGTACTTC. V is TRBV20-1 and J is TRBJ2-7, with D possibly matching TRBD1 (5 bases). V dropped 3 bases and J dropped 5 bases, with 14 bases sitting between them. This CDR3 has 13 residues. In germline, CDR1 is DFQATT, CDR2 SNEGSKA (reference sequence).

This clonotype has more than one count but fewer than ten. The chain uses TRBV10-3 and TRBJ1-5, with TRBD1 matching over 7 bases. This CDR3 has 13 amino acids. The germline gives CDR1 ENHRY, CDR2 SYGVKD. Trimming cost V 8 bases and J 3 bases; bases outside gene matches: 4. CDR3 DNA sequence: TGTGCCATCGCTGGGACAGTCAATCAGCCCCAGCATTTT. Translation: CAIAGTVNQPQHF.

This clonotype was detected a few times. The chain recombines TRBV10-3 with TRBJ1-4; D is ambiguous. CDR3 length equals 13 residues. Germline-derived CDR1 and CDR2 are ENHRY and SYGVKD. Trimming left V 4 bases short and J 5 bases short, with 8 bases between. This CDR3 reads CAISADRNEKLFF. Written as DNA, the CDR3 is TGTGCCATCAGTGCCGACCGGAATGAAAAACTGTTTTTT.

The chain couples TRBV28 to TRBJ2-7, with D possibly matching TRBD2 (6 bases). The germline V and J ends were trimmed by 4 bases and 7 bases, with 11 bases remaining between them. The CDR3 covers 12 residues. Germline V lookup: CDR1 MDHEN, CDR2 SYDVKM. For the CDR3, the DNA is TGTGCCAGCAGTTCGGGACTCCATGAGCAGTACTTC. Its protein is CASSSGLHEQYF.

The chain combines TRBV9 with TRBJ2-5, with 10 positions matching TRBD2. Germline V lookup: CDR1 SGDLS, CDR2 YYNGEE. The CDR3 runs to 19 residues. V shed 2 bases, J shed 2 bases, and the junction held 15 bases outside the gene matches. This chain's CDR3 is CASSVLSIAGGREQETQYF. The CDR3 DNA follows: TGTGCCAGCAGCGTTTTATCAATAGCGGGGGGTCGGGAACAAGAGACCCAGTACTTC.

This clonotype was recorded a few times. The V call is TRBV12-3 or TRBV12-4, the J call TRBJ2-1; D ambiguous. This CDR3 contains 14 residues. V dropped 5 bases and J dropped 5 bases, with 13 bases sitting between them. As DNA, the CDR3 is TGTGCCAGCAGTATACCGACTTGGGACAATGAGCAGTTCTTC. Translation: CASSIPTWDNEQFF.

The chain carries TRBV20-1 and TRBJ2-5, with 9 bases fitting TRBD2. Germline CDR1 is DFQATT and CDR2 is SNEGSKA (reference sequence). With 0 bases clipped from V and 5 bases from J, the junction kept 7 bases outside the gene matches. This CDR3 has 15 residues. CDR3 in amino acids: CSARDLLAGRETQYF. The DNA of the CDR3 is TGCAGTGCTAGAGATCTGCTAGCGGGAAGGGAGACCCAGTACTTC.

This sequence joins TRBV5-1 and TRBJ2-5, with a possible D match to TRBD2 (6 bases). V gave up 6 bases and J gave up 1 base, with 16 bases separating them. Germline CDR1 reads SGHRS; CDR2 reads YFSETQ. This CDR3 has 15 amino acids. CDR3 bases: TGCGCCAGCACGGGCGGAGGGGTCTTCCAAGAGACCCAGTACTTC. This encodes CASTGGGVFQETQYF.

V and J are TRBV27 and TRBJ2-1, with no clear D. Per germline, CDR1 MNHEY and CDR2 SMNVEV (reference sequence). The CDR3 spans 15 residues. V was shortened by 2 bases and J by 5 bases, with 13 bases between the two germline ends. CDR3 region: CASSLIPQADNEQFF. The CDR3 DNA is TGTGCCAGCAGTTTAATTCCACAAGCTGACAATGAGCAGTTCTTC.

The V and J genes are TRBV4-1 and TRBJ2-4; D is uncertain. TRBJ2-7 matches the DNA end more closely, so the J call is doubtful. The CDR3 runs to 16 residues. Germline lookup yields CDR1 MGHRA and CDR2 YSYEKL. In DNA form, the CDR3 reads TGCGCCAGCAGCCAAGTTGGGAAGTCCCTCTACTACGAGCAGTACTTC. Protein product: CASSQVGKSLYYEQYF.

The chain is built from TRBV20-1 and TRBJ2-4; D might be TRBD1 or TRBD2, each matching 5 bases. Trimming shortened V by 6 bases and J by 13 bases, and 22 bases separated the two germline ends. Germline V gene data show CDR1 as DFQATT and CDR2 as SNEGSKA (reference sequence). The CDR3 is made up of 13 amino acids. The CDR3, as DNA: TGCAGTGCCCCCGATACCGGGACCTCCGCCCAGTACTTC. Translating gives CSAPDTGTSAQYF.

In this sample, this clonotype turned up a few times. This chain uses TRBV20-1 with TRBJ1-5; D possibly corresponds to TRBD1 (5 bases). With 6 bases removed from V and 2 bases from J, the gap between germline ends came to 26 bases. Germline CDR1 is DFQATT and CDR2 is SNEGSKA (reference sequence). The CDR3 loop spans 18 amino acids. The DNA of the CDR3 is TGCAGTGCGTGGGGTGGGGACGTAATATCTGAGGGCAATCAGCCCCAGCATTTT. Its protein product is CSAWGGDVISEGNQPQHF.

CDR3 sequence: CASGLRLAGNNEQFF. Written as DNA, the CDR3 is TGTGCTAGTGGTTTACGACTAGCGGGGAACAATGAGCAGTTCTTC. The chain links TRBV12-5 to TRBJ2-1; TRBD2 aligns across 11 bases. Germline CDR1 reads LGHNT; CDR2 reads FRNRAP. This CDR3 comprises 15 residues. Losses at the gene ends were 3 bases for V and 5 bases for J; bases not matched to a gene: 3.

This chain links TRBV9 with TRBJ2-3; a possible D gene is TRBD2 (6 bases). The ends were cut back, 7 bases at V and 5 bases at J, with 11 bases in the middle. Germline V CDR1 and CDR2: SGDLS, YYNGEE. There are 12 residues in the CDR3. CDR3 loop: CASATGGDTQYF. The CDR3 DNA follows: TGTGCCAGCGCTACCGGGGGAGATACGCAGTATTTT.